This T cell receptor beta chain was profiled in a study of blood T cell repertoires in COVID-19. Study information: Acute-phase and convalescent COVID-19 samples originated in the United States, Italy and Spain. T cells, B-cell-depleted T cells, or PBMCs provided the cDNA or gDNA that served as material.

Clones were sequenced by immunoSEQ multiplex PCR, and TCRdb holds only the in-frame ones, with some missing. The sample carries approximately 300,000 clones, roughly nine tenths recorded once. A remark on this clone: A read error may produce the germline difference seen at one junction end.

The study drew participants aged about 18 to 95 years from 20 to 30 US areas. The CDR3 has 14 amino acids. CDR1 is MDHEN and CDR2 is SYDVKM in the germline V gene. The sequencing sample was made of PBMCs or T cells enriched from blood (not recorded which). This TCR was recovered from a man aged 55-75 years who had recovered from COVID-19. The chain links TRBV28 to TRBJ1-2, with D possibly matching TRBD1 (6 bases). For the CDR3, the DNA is TGTGCCAGCACTTTAAAGGGGGGGCCTTATGGCTACACCTTC. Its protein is CASTLKGGPYGYTF.